Listed below are T cell receptor beta chains from one sample, sequenced in a study of response to subunit inactivated influenza vaccine. From the RT-PCR reads, TCRdb called clonotypes with MiXCR, one entry per CDR3 protein. The sample carries just under 550,000 distinct CDR3 sequences, around 25% recorded once. The sample was also reused in another study, on T cells expressing NK-cell markers.

The starting material was CD4+ T cells sorted from PBMCs, obtained 11 to 12 days after vaccination. These receptor sequences come from a man in his forties or fifties who received an inactivated influenza vaccine. Each CDR3 is given with its conserved first and last residue. A D gene is named only where the DNA matches it firmly. Size values are once, few and many counts, or a class for expanded clones, and some rows have none.

J: TRBJ2-1; D: NA; size: NA; V: TRBV20-1; DNA: TGCAGTGCTAGTCCCCTGGGGAGGGGGGGCCCGAATGAGCAGTTCTTC; CDR3: CSASPLGRGGPNEQFF
J: TRBJ1-5; D: NA; size: NA; V: TRBV4-2; DNA: TGTGCCAGCAGCCAAGGGCAGGGAGAGGGGGGAAATCAGCCCCAGCATTTT; CDR3: CASSQGQGEGGNQPQHF
J: TRBJ2-3; D: TRBD2; size: NA; V: TRBV20-1; DNA: TGCAGTGCTAGAATGCTAGCGGGGAACACAGATACGCAGTATTTT; CDR3: CSARMLAGNTDTQYF
J: TRBJ2-7; D: TRBD2; size: few; V: TRBV7-2; DNA: TGTGCCAGCAGCTTATCTAGCGGGGCTTACGAGCAGTACTTC; CDR3: CASSLSSGAYEQYF
J: TRBJ2-2; D: NA; size: NA; V: TRBV30; DNA: TGTGCCTGGACCCGTACAGGGCGCACCGGGGAGCTGTTTTTT; CDR3: CAWTRTGRTGELFF
J: TRBJ1-2; D: TRBD1; size: NA; V: TRBV15; DNA: TGTGCCACCAGCAGCAGGGGGCTAGATAGAGACTATGGCTACACCTTC; CDR3: CATSSRGLDRDYGYTF
J: TRBJ2-5; D: NA; size: NA; V: TRBV7-2; DNA: TGTGCCAGCAGCTCGAGCAGCAAGGGGGAGACCCAGTACTTC; CDR3: CASSSSSKGETQYF
J: TRBJ2-3; D: NA; size: NA; V: TRBV29-1; DNA: TGCAGCGCCCGGGACCAAAGGACAGATACGCAGTATTTT; CDR3: CSARDQRTDTQYF
J: TRBJ2-2; D: NA; size: few; V: TRBV5-1; DNA: TGCGCCAGCACCCCGGAGATCAACACCGGGGAGCTGTTTTTT; CDR3: CASTPEINTGELFF
J: TRBJ2-1; D: TRBD2; size: NA; V: TRBV4-3; DNA: TGCGCCAGCAGCCAAGATAGCGGGGGGGCTTCTAACAATGAGCAGTTCTTC; CDR3: CASSQDSGGASNNEQFF
J: TRBJ2-3; D: NA; size: many; V: TRBV20-1; DNA: TGCAGTGCCGGCGGAGGGGGAGTTTTCACAGATACGCAGTATTTT; CDR3: CSAGGGGVFTDTQYF
J: TRBJ2-5; D: TRBD2; size: few; V: TRBV7-3; DNA: TGTGCCAGCAGCTGGACTAGCGGGTTCCAAGAGACCCAGTACTTC; CDR3: CASSWTSGFQETQYF
J: TRBJ2-1; D: NA; size: NA; V: TRBV5-1; DNA: TGCGCCAGCAGCCGAGGGAACAATGAGCAGTTCTTC; CDR3: CASSRGNNEQFF
J: TRBJ1-1; D: NA; size: NA; V: TRBV6-2/TRBV6-3; DNA: TGTGCCAGCAAGCTCGCAGTCCGCATGAACACTGAAGCTTTCTTT; CDR3: CASKLAVRMNTEAFF
J: TRBJ1-2; D: NA; size: NA; V: TRBV20-1; DNA: TGCAGTGCTAGAGATCAGTCGGGGACCTTTAACTATGGCTACACCTTC; CDR3: CSARDQSGTFNYGYTF
J: TRBJ1-5; D: NA; size: few; V: TRBV5-5; DNA: TGTGCCAGCAGGTTAGGTGGGAGCTATAGCAATCAGCCCCAGCATTTT; CDR3: CASRLGGSYSNQPQHF
J: TRBJ1-4; D: NA; size: NA; V: TRBV10-3; DNA: TGTGCCATCAGTGAGTCGGATGGAGACACCGGAGGTGAAAAACTGTTTTTT; CDR3: CAISESDGDTGGEKLFF
J: TRBJ2-1; D: TRBD1; size: many; V: TRBV12-3/TRBV12-4; DNA: TGTGCCAGCAGTCGCGGGACAGGGGGGGCTGAGCAGTTCTTC; CDR3: CASSRGTGGAEQFF
J: TRBJ1-1; D: NA; size: few; V: TRBV29-1; DNA: TGCAGCGTTGGATCTAACACTGAAGCTTTCTTT; CDR3: CSVGSNTEAFF
J: TRBJ1-6; D: NA; size: few; V: TRBV25-1; DNA: TGTGCCAGCAGTGAGGACGGGGTTTTGGATTCACCCCTCCACTTT; CDR3: CASSEDGVLDSPLHF
J: TRBJ1-2; D: TRBD1; size: many; V: TRBV12-3/TRBV12-4; DNA: TGTGCCAGCAGTAAAGGGACAGTTCGATCCTATGGCTACACCTTC; CDR3: CASSKGTVRSYGYTF
J: TRBJ2-3; D: TRBD2; size: NA; V: TRBV27; DNA: TGTGCCAGCAGTACCGGACTAGCGGGAGGGCCACCGCAGTATTTT; CDR3: CASSTGLAGGPPQYF
J: TRBJ2-1; D: TRBD1; size: NA; V: TRBV19; DNA: TGTGCCAGTAGTAGAACACAGGGGTCGTCCTACAATGAGCAGTTCTTC; CDR3: CASSRTQGSSYNEQFF
J: TRBJ1-1; D: NA; size: few; V: TRBV10-3; DNA: TGTGCCATCAGTGAAAGTGCGGGGAACACTGAAGCTTTCTTT; CDR3: CAISESAGNTEAFF
J: TRBJ2-5; D: TRBD1; size: few; V: TRBV29-1; DNA: TGCAGCGGGACAGGGTTGCTTGAGACCCAGTACTTC; CDR3: CSGTGLLETQYF
J: TRBJ1-1; D: TRBD1; size: NA; V: TRBV12-3/TRBV12-4; DNA: TGTGCCAGCAGTTCTCCGACAGGGGTAGCTTTCTTT; CDR3: CASSSPTGVAFF
J: TRBJ2-3; D: TRBD2; size: NA; V: TRBV20-1; DNA: TGCAGTGCTAGATCTAGCGGGGGGGTTAACCCAGATACGCAGTATTTT; CDR3: CSARSSGGVNPDTQYF
J: TRBJ1-3; D: NA; size: few; V: TRBV2; DNA: TGTGCCAGCGACACCACAGGGCAGGGAAACACCATATATTTT; CDR3: CASDTTGQGNTIYF
J: TRBJ1-1; D: TRBD1; size: few; V: TRBV29-1; DNA: TGCAGCGTACCCGACAGGGACGGGTCGTACGCTGAAGCTTTCTTT; CDR3: CSVPDRDGSYAEAFF
J: TRBJ1-6; D: NA; size: NA; V: TRBV5-1; DNA: TGCGCCAGCAGCTTGGGCCTGGGGGAGCACAATTCACCCCTCCACTTT; CDR3: CASSLGLGEHNSPLHF
J: TRBJ2-1; D: NA; size: many; V: TRBV9; DNA: TGTGCCAGCAGCGTATCCGCCCCGGCAGGCTCCTACAATGAGCAGTTCTTC; CDR3: CASSVSAPAGSYNEQFF
J: TRBJ2-3; D: NA; size: few; V: TRBV29-1; DNA: TGCAGCGTGATAAAAGGGGGTGAGACAGATACGCAGTATTTT; CDR3: CSVIKGGETDTQYF
J: TRBJ2-1; D: TRBD1; size: NA; V: TRBV7-8; DNA: TGTGCCAGCAGCTTCAGACAGGGCAGGGACAATGAGCAGTTCTTC; CDR3: CASSFRQGRDNEQFF
J: TRBJ2-7; D: NA; size: few; V: TRBV5-1; DNA: TGCGCCAGCAGCTTGGAGGGAATGGGCTACGAGCAGTACTTC; CDR3: CASSLEGMGYEQYF
J: TRBJ2-1; D: NA; size: NA; V: TRBV19; DNA: TGTGCCAGTAGCTCGCCAGGGAGGAGAAATGAGCAGTTCTTC; CDR3: CASSSPGRRNEQFF
J: TRBJ2-7; D: NA; size: few; V: TRBV27; DNA: TGTGCCAGCAGGAACAGGGGTGCGGGGGAGCAGTACTTC; CDR3: CASRNRGAGEQYF
J: TRBJ2-7; D: NA; size: few; V: TRBV3-1; DNA: TGTGCCAGCAGCCAAAAATCGAGGAGCTCCTACGAGCAGTACTTC; CDR3: CASSQKSRSSYEQYF
J: TRBJ2-1; D: NA; size: NA; V: TRBV7-9; DNA: TGTGCCAGCAGTCCTCCGGAAGATGAGCAGTTCTTC; CDR3: CASSPPEDEQFF
J: TRBJ2-2; D: TRBD2; size: NA; V: TRBV25-1; DNA: TGTGCCAGCAGTGGCTCCATGGTAGCGGGACCCACCGGGGAGCTGTTTTTT; CDR3: CASSGSMVAGPTGELFF